The 9 T cell receptor beta chains below all came from one sample that was sequenced in a study of blood T cell repertoires in COVID-19. The protocol was immunoSEQ multiplex PCR, while the TCRdb copy is restricted to in-frame clones and leaves out a portion. This sample has about 190,000 clones, with roughly four fifths found just once. Sequencing input: peripheral blood. Receptors originate from a woman in her 40s with acute or convalescent COVID-19.

V is TRBV7-9 and J is TRBJ2-1, with 12 bases identical to TRBD2. Germline CDR1 reads SEHNR; CDR2 reads FQNEAQ (reference sequence). V dropped 6 bases and J dropped 9; count of bases not matched to a gene: 6. The CDR3 is made up of 14 amino acids. The CDR3 DNA sequence: TGTGCCAGCAGGACTAGCGGGAGCTTGAGTGAGCAGTTCTTC. As protein: CASRTSGSLSEQFF.

This clone has only one observation. The chain links TRBV27 to TRBJ2-2, with TRBD1 as a possible D gene (6 bases). Germline CDR1 and CDR2: MNHEY and SMNVEV (reference sequence). The CDR3 has 16 amino acids. Trimming stripped 3 bases from V and 4 bases from J, with 15 bases between. CDR3 DNA sequence: TGTGCCAGCAGTTTCGGCCCGACAGGCAGCACCGGGGAGCTGTTTTTT. This encodes CASSFGPTGSTGELFF.

This chain connects TRBV10-2 to TRBJ2-7; 8 nucleotides align to TRBD2. Germline CDR1 is WSHSY and CDR2 is SAAADI. The CDR3 covers 14 residues. V lost 5 bases, J lost 1 base, and 4 bases stayed unmatched. CDR3 in amino acids: CASSKSGRSYEQYF. The CDR3 coding sequence is TGCGCCAGCAGTAAAAGCGGGAGATCCTACGAGCAGTACTTC.

A remark on this clone: Other DNA variants within this sample encode the same CDR3. The V gene is TRBV5-1, the J gene TRBJ2-5; D is ambiguous. Germline CDR1 SGHRS, CDR2 YFSETQ. V was clipped by 5 bases and J by 1 base, with 3 bases between them. This CDR3 comprises 11 residues. CDR3 in amino acids: CASSIQETQYF. CDR3 DNA: TGCGCCAGCAGTATCCAAGAGACCCAGTACTTC.

The V and J genes are TRBV5-1 and TRBJ1-6, with D possibly TRBD1 on 6 matching bases. Germline V CDR1 and CDR2: SGHRS, YFSETQ. The CDR3 spans 16 residues. Trimming cost V 4 bases and J 10 bases, with 21 bases left between them. The CDR3: CASSLLQGSERSPLHF. As DNA, the CDR3 is TGCGCCAGCAGCCTTCTACAGGGATCCGAGCGGTCACCCCTCCACTTT.

This sequence joins TRBV24-1 and TRBJ1-1, with a possible D match to TRBD1 (6 bases). The CDR3 loop spans 13 amino acids. Germline values: CDR1 KGHDR, CDR2 SFDVKD. The V end lost 6 bases, the J end lost 2 bases, and 9 bases lay between the germline ends. CDR3 coding DNA: TGTGCCACCAGTACGACAGGCAACACTGAAGCTTTCTTT. Protein: CATSTTGNTEAFF.

This chain uses TRBV2 with TRBJ1-1; 8 bases match TRBD1. CDR1 and CDR2 (germline): SNHLY, FYNNEI. Trimming took 8 bases from V and 1 from J; bases not matched to a gene: 3. The CDR3 runs to 13 residues. Written as DNA, the CDR3 is TGTGCCAGCGGGGGACAGGAGAACACTGAAGCTTTCTTT. Protein product: CASGGQENTEAFF.

This chain links TRBV7-2 with TRBJ1-6; 7 bases map to TRBD1. The ends lost 0 bases at V and 7 bases at J; junction bases unmatched: 6. Germline CDR1 and CDR2: SGHTA and FQGNSA. The CDR3 runs to 16 residues. CDR3 sequence reads: CASSLAIDRENSPLHF. CDR3 nucleotides: TGTGCCAGCAGCTTAGCGATCGACAGGGAGAATTCACCCCTCCACTTT.

The CDR3 DNA sequence: TGTGCCAGCAGCCGGTACAATGAGCAGTTCTTC. It translates to CASSRYNEQFF. The V gene is TRBV27, the J gene TRBJ2-1; no reliable D call. Germline V lookup: CDR1 MNHEY, CDR2 SMNVEV (reference sequence). The CDR3 consists of 11 residues. V was trimmed by 6 bases and J by 4 bases, leaving 4 bases between them.